This TCR beta chain was documented in a study of blood T cell repertoires in COVID-19. About the study: From the United States, Italy and Spain came samples of acute and convalescent COVID-19. The cDNA or gDNA used as material had been derived from T cells, B-cell-depleted T cells, or PBMCs.

Per the study methods: Nucleated cell counts were estimated from reference gene primer amplification. The protocol was immunoSEQ multiplex PCR, while the TCRdb copy is restricted to in-frame clones and leaves out a portion. V and J calls and clone size follow that table, whereas D and trimming were derived from the DNA. The sample yields under 250,000 clones, approximately 90% seen once. This CDR3 comprises 16 residues. The germline V gene has CDR1 LGHDT and CDR2 YNNKEL (reference sequence). Trimming removed 3 bases at V and 9 bases at J, with 18 bases between. Patients of the Seattle cohort, enrolled during active infection, were followed longitudinally.

The TCR comes from a man aged 50-59 years with COVID-19, enrolled during active disease. Sequencing input: peripheral blood. The chain recombines TRBV3-1 (or the pseudogene TRBV3-2) with TRBJ1-6, with a weak D call TRBD1 (5 bases). CDR3 nucleotide sequence: TGTGCCAGCAGCCAGTGCCGGGACCCGGAGGGTTCACCCCTCCACTTT. Its protein is CASSQCRDPEGSPLHF.